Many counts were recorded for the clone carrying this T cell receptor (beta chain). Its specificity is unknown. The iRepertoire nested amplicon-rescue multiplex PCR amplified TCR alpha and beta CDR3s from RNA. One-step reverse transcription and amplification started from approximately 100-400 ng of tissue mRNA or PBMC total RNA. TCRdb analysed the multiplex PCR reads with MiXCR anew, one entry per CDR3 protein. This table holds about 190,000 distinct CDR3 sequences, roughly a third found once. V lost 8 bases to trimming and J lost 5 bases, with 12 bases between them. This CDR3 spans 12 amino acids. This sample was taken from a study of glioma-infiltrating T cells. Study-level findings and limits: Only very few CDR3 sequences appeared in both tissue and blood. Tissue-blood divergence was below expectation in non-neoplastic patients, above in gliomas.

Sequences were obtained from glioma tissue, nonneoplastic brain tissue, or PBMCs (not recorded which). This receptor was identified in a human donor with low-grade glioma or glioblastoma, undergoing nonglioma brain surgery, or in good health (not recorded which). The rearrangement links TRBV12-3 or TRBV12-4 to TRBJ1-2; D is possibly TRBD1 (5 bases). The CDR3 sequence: CASGRVGYGYTF. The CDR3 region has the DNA TGTGCCAGCGGCAGGGTCGGATATGGCTACACCTTC.